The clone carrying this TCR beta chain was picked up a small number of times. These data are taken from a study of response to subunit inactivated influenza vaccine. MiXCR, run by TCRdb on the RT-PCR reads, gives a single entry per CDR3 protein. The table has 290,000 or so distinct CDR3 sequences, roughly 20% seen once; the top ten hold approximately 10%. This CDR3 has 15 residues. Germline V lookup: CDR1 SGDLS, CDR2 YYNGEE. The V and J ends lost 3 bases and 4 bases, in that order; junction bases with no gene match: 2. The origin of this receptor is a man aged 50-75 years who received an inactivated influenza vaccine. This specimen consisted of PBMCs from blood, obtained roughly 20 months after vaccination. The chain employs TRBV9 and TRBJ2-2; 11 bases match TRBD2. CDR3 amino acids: CASSAGLAGTGELFF. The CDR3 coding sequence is TGTGCCAGCAGCGCAGGACTAGCGGGCACCGGGGAGCTGTTTTTT.